This T cell receptor beta chain appears in the sequencing data of a study of OX40 agonist ivuxolimab in advanced cancers. As concerns this clone: Its antigen remains unknown.

Profiling relied on immunoSEQ multiplex PCR, and the TCRdb table lists in-frame clones only, not all of them. The table has about 60,000 clones, around 81% seen once. General observations from the study: Certain nonresponders additionally had low normalized T-cell clonal expansion.

Looked up from germline, CDR1 is MNHNS and CDR2 is SASEGT. The V end was cut by 6 bases, the J end by 8 bases, with 21 bases between. There are 15 residues in the CDR3. This specimen consisted of CD4+ or CD8+ T cells sorted from blood, obtained in a trial of the OX40 agonist ivuxolimab. The J gene is TRBJ2-3, the V gene TRBV6-1; D is perhaps TRBD1 (6 bases). The sequence was obtained from an adult with an advanced solid tumor such as melanoma, head and neck, liver or kidney cancer. CDR3 bases: TGTGCCAGCAGCCCGGACAGTGTCCAACAGGGTACGCAGTATTTT. Its protein is CASSPDSVQQGTQYF.